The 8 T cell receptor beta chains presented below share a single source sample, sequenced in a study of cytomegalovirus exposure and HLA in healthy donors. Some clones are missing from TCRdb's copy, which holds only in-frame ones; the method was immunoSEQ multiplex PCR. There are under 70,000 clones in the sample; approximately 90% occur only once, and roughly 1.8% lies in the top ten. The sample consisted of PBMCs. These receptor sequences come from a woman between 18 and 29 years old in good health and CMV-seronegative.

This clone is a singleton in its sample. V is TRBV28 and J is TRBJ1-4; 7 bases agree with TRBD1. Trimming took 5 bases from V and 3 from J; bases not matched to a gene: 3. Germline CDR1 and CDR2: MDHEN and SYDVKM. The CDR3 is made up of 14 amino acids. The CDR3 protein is CASSNRGPNEKLFF. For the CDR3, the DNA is TGTGCCAGCAGTAACAGGGGTCCTAATGAAAAACTGTTTTTT.

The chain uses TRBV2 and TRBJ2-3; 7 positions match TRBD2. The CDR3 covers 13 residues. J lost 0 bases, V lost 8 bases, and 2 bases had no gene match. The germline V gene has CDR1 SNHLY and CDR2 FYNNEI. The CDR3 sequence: CASSGGSTDTQYF. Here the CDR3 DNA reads TGTGCCAGCTCGGGGGGAAGCACAGATACGCAGTATTTT. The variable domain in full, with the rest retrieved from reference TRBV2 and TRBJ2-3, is EPEVTQTPSHQVTQMGQEVILRCVPISNHLYFYWYRQILGQKVEFLVSFYNNEISEKSEIFDDQFSVERPDGSNFTLKIRSTKLEDSAMYFCASSGGSTDTQYFGPGTRLTVL.

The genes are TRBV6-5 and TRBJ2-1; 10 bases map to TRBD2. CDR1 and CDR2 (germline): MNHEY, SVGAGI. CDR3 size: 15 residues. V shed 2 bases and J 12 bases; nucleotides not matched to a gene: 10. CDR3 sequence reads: CASSYATSGNIGQFF. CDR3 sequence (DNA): TGTGCCAGCAGTTACGCTACTAGCGGGAATATTGGGCAGTTCTTC.

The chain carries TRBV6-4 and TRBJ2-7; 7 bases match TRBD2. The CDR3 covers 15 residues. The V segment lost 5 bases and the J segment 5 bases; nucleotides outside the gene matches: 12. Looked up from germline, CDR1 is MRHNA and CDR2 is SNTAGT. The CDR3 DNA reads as TGTGCCAGCAGTCAGCAAGCGGGACTACCTGACGAGCAGTACTTC. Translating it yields CASSQQAGLPDEQYF.

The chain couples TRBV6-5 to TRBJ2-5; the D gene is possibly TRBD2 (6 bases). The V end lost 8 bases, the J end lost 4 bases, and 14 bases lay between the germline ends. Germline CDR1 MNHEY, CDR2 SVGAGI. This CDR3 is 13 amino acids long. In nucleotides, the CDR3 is TGTGCCAGCGCCGGGGGTGTAAGAGAGACCCAGTACTTC. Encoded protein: CASAGGVRETQYF.

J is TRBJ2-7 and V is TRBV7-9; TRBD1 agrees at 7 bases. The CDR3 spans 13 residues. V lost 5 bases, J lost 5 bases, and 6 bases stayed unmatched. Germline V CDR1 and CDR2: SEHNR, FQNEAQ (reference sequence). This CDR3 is CASSLNRGDEQYF. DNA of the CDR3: TGTGCCAGCAGCCTAAACAGGGGCGACGAGCAGTACTTC.

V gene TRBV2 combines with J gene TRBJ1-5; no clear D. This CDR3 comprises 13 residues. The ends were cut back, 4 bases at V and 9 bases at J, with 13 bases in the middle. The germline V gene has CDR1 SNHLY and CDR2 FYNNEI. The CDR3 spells CASSVNNRRPQHF. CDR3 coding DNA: TGTGCCAGCAGTGTAAATAACCGGAGGCCCCAGCATTTT. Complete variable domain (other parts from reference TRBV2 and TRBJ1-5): EPEVTQTPSHQVTQMGQEVILRCVPISNHLYFYWYRQILGQKVEFLVSFYNNEISEKSEIFDDQFSVERPDGSNFTLKIRSTKLEDSAMYFCASSVNNRRPQHFGDGTRLSIL.

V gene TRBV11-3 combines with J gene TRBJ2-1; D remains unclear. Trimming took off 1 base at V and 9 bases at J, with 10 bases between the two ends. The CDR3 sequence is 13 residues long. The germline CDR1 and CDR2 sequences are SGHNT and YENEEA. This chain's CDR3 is CASSLVPLAEQFF. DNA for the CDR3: TGTGCCAGCAGCTTAGTACCCTTGGCTGAGCAGTTCTTC.